These 22 T cell receptor beta chains were all obtained from the same sample, sequenced in a study of tissue T cells after allogeneic stem cell transplantation. Stated time point: mouse harvest day 14 after allogeneic transplant. Mouse grafts combined 10^7 T-cell-depleted bone marrow cells with 10^6 splenic CD5+ T cells. The method was immunoSEQ multiplex PCR; TCRdb's version includes in-frame clones alone and lacks a portion of them. The sample records approximately 4,500 clones, less than 55% being singletons. The sequencing sample was made of gut tissue. Receptors were obtained from a female BALB/c mouse given C57BL/6 T cells with graft-versus-host disease after an allogeneic hematopoietic cell transplant.

This clone came up a few times. Gene names are mouse gene names. The sequence runs out 1 residue before the end of the CDR3; the remainder is reconstructed from the germline J gene. The V gene is TRBV3, the J gene TRBJ2-2; D not resolved. CDR1 is SNHLY and CDR2 is FYNGKV in the germline V gene (reference sequence). The CDR3 contains 14 residues. V lost 3 bases to trimming and J lost 1 base, with 6 bases between them. Incomplete CDR3 DNA: TGTGCCAGCAGCTTCGCAAAAAACACCGGGCAGCTCTAC. Amino acid sequence: CASSFAKNTGQLY. The CDR3, in full, reads CASSFAKNTGQLYF.

Of note for this clone: Gene names refer to mouse genes. The observed sequence ends 1 residue before the CDR3 terminus, with the missing tail filled in from the germline J gene. The chain couples TRBV5 to TRBJ1-4; the match to TRBD1 covers 8 bases. From germline, CDR1 is LGHNA and CDR2 YNLKQL (reference sequence). This CDR3 comprises 14 residues. V was clipped by 1 base and J by 6 bases; unmatched bases: 1. The CDR3 DNA, read in part, is TGTGCCAGCAGCCAAGCCAGGGGGCACGAAAGATTATTT. The encoded protein is CASSQARGHERLF. The full-length CDR3 reads as CASSQARGHERLFF.

For this clone: The gene names here belong to mouse. The CDR3 end is not reached by the read, which stops 1 residue before it; the germline J gene fills it in. V is TRBV3 and J is TRBJ1-3; D is unclear. V was clipped by 2 bases and J by 0 bases, with 2 bases between them. CDR3 length: 13 residues. Germline loops: CDR1 SNHLY, CDR2 FYNGKV (reference sequence). CDR3 DNA, as far as it was read: TGTGCCAGCAGCTTAAATTCTGGAAATACGCTCTAT. Translating gives CASSLNSGNTLY. The whole CDR3 reads CASSLNSGNTLYF.

Remarks on this clone: Any gene name here is a mouse gene name. The read ends 1 residue before the CDR3 terminus; that terminus is restored from the germline J gene. The chain recombines TRBV1 with TRBJ1-1; D perhaps matches TRBD1 (6 bases). CDR1 is NSQYPW, CDR2 LRSPGD, per germline (reference sequence). Trimming shortened V by 3 bases and J by 1 base, and 6 bases separated the two germline ends. The CDR3 covers 13 residues. The CDR3 is CTCSAGQNTEVFF. The part of the CDR3 DNA that was read is TGCACCTGCAGTGCGGGACAAAACACAGAAGTCTTC.

This clone has a handful of counts. Gene names denote mouse genes. The CDR3 end lies 1 residue beyond the end of the read and is filled in from the germline J gene. The chain employs TRBV26 and TRBJ1-2, with D perhaps TRBD1 (6 bases). The V gene's germline CDR1 is KGHPV and CDR2 FQNQEV (reference sequence). The CDR3 sequence is 14 residues long. V was clipped by 4 bases and J by 0 bases, with 9 bases between them. CDR3 sequence reads: CASSPTGANSDYTF. Partial CDR3 DNA: TGTGCCAGCAGTCCGACAGGTGCAAACTCCGACTACACC.

Worth noting for this clone: Any gene name here is a mouse gene name. Coverage ceases 1 residue before the CDR3 finishes, and the germline J gene fills in the end. This chain links TRBV19 with TRBJ1-5; tentative D call: TRBD1 (5 bases). V lost 4 bases to trimming and J lost 4 bases, with 12 bases between them. The CDR3 runs to 14 residues. Germline CDR1 FNHDT, CDR2 SITEND (reference sequence). The CDR3 DNA, read in part, is TGTGCCAGCAGTCCAGGGATGGGGAACCAGGCTCCGCTT. As protein: CASSPGMGNQAPL. The whole CDR3 protein reads CASSPGMGNQAPLF.

This clone appeared a few times. Mouse names are used for the genes. The read ends 1 residue before the CDR3 terminus; that terminus is restored from the germline J gene. The J gene is TRBJ2-5, the V gene TRBV26, with D maybe TRBD1 (6 bases). From germline, CDR1 is KGHPV and CDR2 FQNQEV (reference sequence). V was cut by 3 bases and J by 0 bases, with 7 bases left in between. This CDR3 region has 14 residues. CDR3 bases read: TGTGCCAGCAGTCTAGGGACAAACCAAGACACCCAGTAC. This translates into CASSLGTNQDTQY. The whole CDR3 sequence is CASSLGTNQDTQYF.

A note on this clone: The gene names here belong to mouse. The observed sequence ends 1 residue before the CDR3 terminus, with the missing tail filled in from the germline J gene. This sequence joins TRBV12-2 and TRBJ2-3, with D perhaps matching TRBD2 (7 bases). Germline CDR1 is SGHLS and CDR2 is HYDKME. V was shortened by 1 base and J by 2 bases, with 12 bases between the two germline ends. The CDR3 covers 15 residues. The CDR3 bases that were read are TGTGCCAGCTCTCTAGAGGGGGGGAATGCAGAAACGCTGTAT. It encodes CASSLEGGNAETLY. In full, the CDR3 is CASSLEGGNAETLYF.

Regarding this clone: Mouse names are used for the genes. The read terminates 1 residue before the CDR3 end, so the remaining end is supplied by the germline J gene. This chain joins TRBV12-1 and TRBJ1-6; D ambiguous. TRBJ1-6 is flagged as an ORF with uncertain function. The germline V gene has CDR1 SGHSN and CDR2 HYEKVE. This CDR3 has 14 residues. With 2 bases removed from V and 0 bases from J, the gap between germline ends came to 4 bases. The DNA read from the CDR3 is TGTGCCAGCTCTCAGAATTCCTATAATTCGCCCCTCTAC. It translates to CASSQNSYNSPLY. The CDR3 in full is CASSQNSYNSPLYF.

This clone is categorized as medium-sized. Genes and germline come from the mouse. The read is 1 residue too short to cover the CDR3 end, so that end is filled in from the germline J gene. The chain combines TRBV26 with TRBJ1-5, with D maybe TRBD1 (6 bases). V was clipped by 6 bases and J by 6 bases, with 12 bases between them. The CDR3 covers 13 residues. Germline V lookup: CDR1 KGHPV, CDR2 FQNQEV (reference sequence). The CDR3 bases that were read are TGTGCCAGCAGGACCGGGACAACCCAGGCTCCGCTT. As protein: CASRTGTTQAPL. The complete CDR3 sequence is CASRTGTTQAPLF.

A remark on this clone: Each gene name is a mouse one. The read stops 1 residue short of the end of the CDR3; the missing end is completed from the germline J gene. The genes are TRBV26 and TRBJ1-6; no firm D call. TRBJ1-6 is flagged as an ORF with uncertain function. Germline CDR1 is KGHPV and CDR2 is FQNQEV (reference sequence). Trimming removed 0 bases at V and 7 bases at J, with 7 bases between. The CDR3 runs 14 residues. The CDR3 reads CASSLSPDNSPLYF. Partial CDR3 DNA: TGTGCCAGCAGTCTGTCGCCAGACAATTCGCCCCTCTAC.

On this clone: The gene names given are mouse names. The CDR3 end falls 1 residue outside the read, so it is completed with the germline J gene. The chain recombines TRBV13-2 with TRBJ2-5; 13 bases are a match to TRBD2. The CDR3 is made up of 17 amino acids. Germline assignment: CDR1 NNHNN and CDR2 SYGAGS (reference sequence). V dropped 0 bases and J dropped 3; count of bases not matched to a gene: 4. CDR3 bases read: TGTGCCAGCGGTGATGTGGGACTGGGGGGGGCGCAAGACACCCAGTAC. It yields the protein CASGDVGLGGAQDTQY. In full, the CDR3 reads CASGDVGLGGAQDTQYF.

A note on this clone: Gene and germline names: mouse. The read halts 1 residue ahead of the CDR3 end, with the missing end drawn from the germline J gene. The chain links TRBV12-2 to TRBJ2-4; D is ambiguous. This CDR3 spans 13 amino acids. CDR1 is SGHLS, CDR2 HYDKME, per germline. The V gene lost 0 bases and the J gene lost 1 base, with 4 bases spanning the gap. Incomplete CDR3 DNA: TGTGCCAGCTCTCTCGAGGGTCAAAACACCTTGTAC. Encoded protein: CASSLEGQNTLY. Given in full, the CDR3 is CASSLEGQNTLYF.

This clone turned up a few times. Gene names and germline refer to mouse. The read comes to an end 1 residue before the CDR3 does, leaving the germline J gene to fill in the end. The chain carries TRBV16 and TRBJ2-1, with TRBD1 as a possible D gene (6 bases). Germline assignment: CDR1 SGHSA and CDR2 FRNQAP. V was cut by 3 bases and J by 0 bases, with 9 bases left in between. The CDR3 has 15 residues. Partial CDR3 DNA: TGTGCAAGCAGCTTGGACAGTTATAACTATGCTGAGCAGTTC. Translation gives CASSLDSYNYAEQF. The CDR3 reads in full as CASSLDSYNYAEQFF.

A remark on this clone: Mouse germline and gene names are used. With the read ending 1 residue before the CDR3 end, the germline J gene is used to fill in that end. The rearrangement uses TRBV3 and TRBJ1-1; 8 bases agree with TRBD1. The V gene's germline CDR1 is SNHLY and CDR2 FYNGKV (reference sequence). V was pared by 1 base and J by 4 bases, with 5 bases of the junction left unmatched. The CDR3 totals 15 residues. The CDR3 protein is CASSLGTGIATEVFF. CDR3 DNA, as far as it was read: TGTGCCAGCAGCTTAGGGACAGGGATAGCCACAGAAGTCTTC.

This clone occurred a few times. Gene and germline names: mouse. Sequencing ends 1 residue short of the CDR3 end; the germline J gene provides the rest. This chain links TRBV26 with TRBJ1-2, with no clear D. The V gene's germline CDR1 is KGHPV and CDR2 FQNQEV (reference sequence). CDR3 size: 12 residues. The V and J ends lost 6 bases and 0 bases respectively, with 5 bases between them. The CDR3: CASSQTNSDYTF. The part of the CDR3 DNA that was read is TGTGCCAGCAGCCAGACAAACTCCGACTACACC.

In the case of this clone: Gene and germline names: mouse. The read ends 1 residue shy of where the CDR3 ends; the end is completed using the germline J gene. This sequence joins TRBV26 and TRBJ2-1; the match to TRBD2 covers 9 bases. Trimming took 4 bases from V and 7 from J; bases not matched to a gene: 8. The CDR3 length is 15 residues. The V gene's germline CDR1 is KGHPV and CDR2 FQNQEV (reference sequence). The CDR3 bases that were read are TGTGCCAGCAGTCCGACTGGGGGCCCCTGGGCTGAGCAGTTC. It encodes CASSPTGGPWAEQF. The full CDR3 sequence reads CASSPTGGPWAEQFF.

Note on this clone: Gene names and germline match the mouse. The read ends 1 residue before the CDR3 terminus; that terminus is restored from the germline J gene. The chain couples TRBV26 to TRBJ1-3, with no clear D. The germline V gene has CDR1 KGHPV and CDR2 FQNQEV (reference sequence). V was pared by 2 bases and J by 0 bases, with 5 bases between. The CDR3 covers 14 residues. CDR3 in amino acids: CASSLINSGNTLYF. The DNA read from the CDR3 is TGTGCCAGCAGTCTGATAAATTCTGGAAATACGCTCTAT. The full variable domain, its missing parts supplied by reference TRBV26 and TRBJ1-3, is NSKVIQTPRYLVKGQGQKAKMRCIPEKGHPVVFWYQQNKNNEFKFLINFQNQEVLQQIDMTEKRFSAECPSNSPCSLEIQSSEAGDSALYLCASSLINSGNTLYFGEGSRLIVV.

As for this clone: Germline and genes: mouse. Coverage ceases 1 residue before the CDR3 finishes, and the germline J gene fills in the end. Additional DNA sequences in this sample encode the identical CDR3. V is TRBV2 and J is TRBJ1-4, with unresolved D. The CDR3 is made up of 15 amino acids. Trimming left V 0 bases short and J 0 bases short, with 5 bases between. The germline CDR1 and CDR2 sequences are LGHNA and YSYQKL. The CDR3 DNA, read in part, is TGTGCCAGCAGCCAAGAGAGGGTTTCCAACGAAAGATTATTT. This translates into CASSQERVSNERLF. In full, the CDR3 is CASSQERVSNERLFF.

This clone was recorded only once. Mouse gene names and germline throughout. The CDR3 end is not reached by the read, which stops 1 residue before it; the germline J gene fills it in. The V gene is TRBV16, the J gene TRBJ1-1, with unresolved D. The CDR3 is 12 residues long. The germline V and J ends were trimmed by 4 bases and 2 bases, with 5 bases remaining between them. Germline lookup yields CDR1 SGHSA and CDR2 FRNQAP. The sequenced CDR3 bases are TGTGCAAGCAGCTCACATAACACAGAAGTCTTC. Translating gives CASSSHNTEVF. The entire CDR3 reads CASSSHNTEVFF.

In regard to this clone: The genes are named according to mouse. The missing CDR3 end, 1 residue past where the read stops, is filled in from the germline J gene. This chain links TRBV26 with TRBJ2-4; D is ambiguous. V lost 2 bases and J 2 bases, leaving 5 bases between the germline ends. Germline V lookup: CDR1 KGHPV, CDR2 FQNQEV (reference sequence). CDR3 length: 13 residues. This chain's CDR3 is CASSLGIQNTLYF. CDR3 DNA, as far as it was read: TGTGCCAGCAGTCTGGGGATTCAAAACACCTTGTAC.

Comment on this clone: Gene names follow the mouse nomenclature. The read falls 1 residue short of the CDR3 end, and the missing part is taken from the germline J gene. The chain carries TRBV15 and TRBJ2-2; the match to TRBD2 covers 7 bases. J lost 0 bases, V lost 5 bases, and 6 bases had no gene match. Germline V gene lookup returns CDR1 SGHND and CDR2 FRSKSL. CDR3 length: 16 amino acids. Incomplete CDR3 DNA: TGTGCCAGCAGTCCCAGACTGGGCGCAAACACCGGGCAGCTCTAC. Protein: CASSPRLGANTGQLY. From start to end, the CDR3 is CASSPRLGANTGQLYF.